The source of this T cell receptor beta chain is a study of blood T cell repertoires in COVID-19 (TCRdb year 2020). With respect to the entire study: Collaborator samples came from the United States, Italy and Spain and covered acute and convalescent phases of COVID-19. The prospective study material was composed of cDNA or gDNA derived from T cells, B-cell-depleted T cells, or PBMCs. Deeply sampled blood TCRbeta repertoires from subjects exposed to, actively infected with, or recovered from COVID-19 were included in the dataset. The repertoires were made available in a free public database intended to serve as a resource for research on the immune response to SARS-CoV-2. Samples were obtained from the ongoing ImmuneRACE study (first 160 participants) and from approximately 1,200 subjects provided by 6 global collaborators. Nearly every sample came with metadata listing a de-identified subject ID, COVID-19 status, age in years and sex. Where HLA class I and class II types were available, the types were taken from metadata supplied by the sample provider, not from assay-based typing.

V and J are truncated by 2 bases and 0 bases respectively, leaving an intervening sequence of 7 bases. The CDR3 contains 14 residues, cysteine and phenylalanine counted. CDR3 DNA only is kept here, 42 bases in frame from base 1. The germline V gene (reference sequence) specifies SEHNR as CDR1 and FQNEAQ as CDR2. The full study reports these points: The quantity of clinical and demographic metadata differed by source and by participant and was supplied without curation.

Enrolling through a virtual design, the prospective study's participants ranged in age from roughly 18 to 89 years and lived across some 23 United States geographic areas. In the prospective study, cohorts were assigned on the basis of participant-reported clinical history obtained from a screening survey and a study questionnaire. ImmuneRACE Cohort 3 recovered participants were defined by two consecutive negative NP/OP PCR tests, healthcare professional clearance, or symptom resolution. Mobile phlebotomists in the prospective study collected whole blood, serum and a nasopharyngeal or oropharyngeal swab from every participant. Additional blood draws and questionnaires over an approximately 2-month period could optionally be provided by prospective study participants. Prospective study blood samples were shipped either frozen or at room temperature before DNA extraction. The immunoSEQ Assay, a bias-controlled multiplex PCR, was used to amplify TCRbeta CDR3 regions from genomic DNA. Turning to the authors' computational methods: The number of nucleated cells in each sample was estimated from the amplification of reference gene primers within the assay. To quantify the absolute abundance of each unique TCRbeta CDR3 rearrangement, sequence reads were collapsed and filtered. For each sample, productive Simpson clonality was calculated as the square root of Simpson's diversity index over productive rearrangements. Imported from immuneACCESS, the table was reduced by TCRdb to in-frame sequences with V and J called. These copies leave out some clones; in studies compared against another copy, an unresolved V gene accounts for under half, and the cause of the remainder is not known. V, J and clone size reflect that table, while D and trimming were determined from the DNA. For this sample the table gives around 500,000 clones, of which over 75% were detected only once. The top ten constitute 1.5% to 2% of the sample.

A note on this clone: Its recognized antigen is unknown. No qualities accompany the bases; no much larger clone lies one base away.

This TCR came from a woman in her forties who had recovered from COVID-19. The chain is assembled from TRBV7-9 and TRBJ1-1; no confident D gene assignment can be made. Sequences were obtained from PBMCs or T cells enriched from blood (not recorded which). The nucleotides read TGTGCCAGCAGCTTACTTGTTGTGAACACTGAAGCTTTCTTT. Its translation is CASSLLVVNTEAFF.